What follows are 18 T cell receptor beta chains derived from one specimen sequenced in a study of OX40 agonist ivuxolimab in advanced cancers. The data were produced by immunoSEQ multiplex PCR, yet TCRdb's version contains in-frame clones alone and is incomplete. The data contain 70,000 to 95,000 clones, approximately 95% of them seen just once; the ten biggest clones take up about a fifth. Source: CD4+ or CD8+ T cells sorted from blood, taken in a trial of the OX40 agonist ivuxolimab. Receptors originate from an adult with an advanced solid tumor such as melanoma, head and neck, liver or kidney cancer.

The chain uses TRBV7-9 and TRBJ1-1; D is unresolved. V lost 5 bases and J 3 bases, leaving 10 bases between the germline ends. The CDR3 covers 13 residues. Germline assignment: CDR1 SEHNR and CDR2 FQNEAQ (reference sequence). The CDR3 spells CASSQRSDTEAFF. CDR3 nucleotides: TGTGCCAGCAGCCAGAGGTCGGACACTGAAGCTTTCTTT.

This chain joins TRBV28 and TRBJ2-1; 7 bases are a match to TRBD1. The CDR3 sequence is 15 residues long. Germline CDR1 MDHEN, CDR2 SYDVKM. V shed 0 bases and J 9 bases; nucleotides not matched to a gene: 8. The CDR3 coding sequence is TGTGCCAGCAGTTTATGGGTGCAACAGGGGCCTGAGCAGTTCTTC. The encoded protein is CASSLWVQQGPEQFF.

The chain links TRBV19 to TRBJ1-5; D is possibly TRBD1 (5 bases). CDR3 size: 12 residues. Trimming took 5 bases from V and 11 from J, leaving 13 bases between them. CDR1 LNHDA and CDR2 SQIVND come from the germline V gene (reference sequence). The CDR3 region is CASSGWGGSQHF. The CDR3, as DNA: TGTGCCAGTAGTGGCTGGGGGGGATCCCAGCATTTT.

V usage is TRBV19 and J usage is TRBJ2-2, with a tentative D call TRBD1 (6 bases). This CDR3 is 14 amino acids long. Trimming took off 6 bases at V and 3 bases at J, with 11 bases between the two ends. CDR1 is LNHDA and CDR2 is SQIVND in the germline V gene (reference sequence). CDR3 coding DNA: TGTGCCAGTAGAGGACAGACCTACACCGGGGAGCTGTTTTTT. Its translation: CASRGQTYTGELFF. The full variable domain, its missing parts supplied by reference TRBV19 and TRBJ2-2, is DGGITQSPKYLFRKEGQNVTLSCEQNLNHDAMYWYRQDPGQGLRLIYYSQIVNDFQKGDIAEGYSVSREKKESFPLTVTSAQKNPTAFYLCASRGQTYTGELFFGEGSRLTVL.

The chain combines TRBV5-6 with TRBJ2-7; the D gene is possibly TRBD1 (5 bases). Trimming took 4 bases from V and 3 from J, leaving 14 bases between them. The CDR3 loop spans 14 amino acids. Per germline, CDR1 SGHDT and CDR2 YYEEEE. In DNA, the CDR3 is TGTGCCAGCAGCCCTGGGATAGGGGACTACGAGCAGTACTTC. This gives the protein CASSPGIGDYEQYF.

CDR3 sequence (DNA): TGTGCTAGTGGTCTTCAGGGTCAGCCCCAGCATTTT. Its translation: CASGLQGQPQHF. The chain uses TRBV12-5 and TRBJ1-5, with D tentatively TRBD1 (5 bases). The CDR3 runs to 12 residues. The V gene's germline CDR1 is LGHNT and CDR2 FRNRAP. Trimming left V 5 bases short and J 6 bases short, with 8 bases between.

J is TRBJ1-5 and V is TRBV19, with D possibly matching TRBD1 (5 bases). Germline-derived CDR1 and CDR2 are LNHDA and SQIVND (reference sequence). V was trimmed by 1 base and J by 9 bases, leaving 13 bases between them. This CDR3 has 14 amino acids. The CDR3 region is CASSIGGGEGPQHF. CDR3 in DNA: TGTGCCAGTAGTATAGGGGGAGGGGAGGGGCCCCAGCATTTT.

CDR3 nucleotides: TGCGCCAGCAGCCAAGGCCCCCGTTTGGGTCTAGGAGGCTACGAGCAGTACTTC. Translating gives CASSQGPRLGLGGYEQYF. The genes are TRBV4-3 and TRBJ2-7; TRBD2 is a possible D gene (5 bases). V lost 1 base and J 3 bases, leaving 22 bases between the germline ends. Germline CDR1 reads LGHNA; CDR2 reads YSLEER. The CDR3 contains 18 residues.

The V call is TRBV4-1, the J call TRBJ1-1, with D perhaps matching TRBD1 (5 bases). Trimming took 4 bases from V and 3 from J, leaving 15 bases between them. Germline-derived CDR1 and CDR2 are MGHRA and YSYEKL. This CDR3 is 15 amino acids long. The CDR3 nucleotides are TGCGCCAGCAGCCCTACTACACGGGGGGACACTGAAGCTTTCTTT. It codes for CASSPTTRGDTEAFF.

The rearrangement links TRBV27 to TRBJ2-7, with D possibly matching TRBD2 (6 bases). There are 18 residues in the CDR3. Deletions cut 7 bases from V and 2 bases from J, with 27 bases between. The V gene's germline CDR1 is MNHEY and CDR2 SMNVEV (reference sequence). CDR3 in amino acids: CASTLIRGGGLPTYEQYF. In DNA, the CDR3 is TGTGCCAGCACCCTTATTAGGGGAGGAGGGCTACCCACCTACGAGCAGTACTTC.

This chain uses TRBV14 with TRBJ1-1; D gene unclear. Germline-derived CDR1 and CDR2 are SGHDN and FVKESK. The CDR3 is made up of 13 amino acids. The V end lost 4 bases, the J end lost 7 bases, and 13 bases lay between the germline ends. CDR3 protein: CASSLWDADEAFF. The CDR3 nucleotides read TGTGCCAGCAGCCTGTGGGATGCGGATGAAGCTTTCTTT.

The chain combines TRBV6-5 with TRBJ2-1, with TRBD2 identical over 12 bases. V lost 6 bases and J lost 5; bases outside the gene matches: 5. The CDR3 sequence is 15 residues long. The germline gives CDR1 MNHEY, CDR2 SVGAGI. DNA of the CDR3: TGTGCCAGCAGCCACCGGACTAGCGGGAACAATGAGCAGTTCTTC. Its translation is CASSHRTSGNNEQFF.

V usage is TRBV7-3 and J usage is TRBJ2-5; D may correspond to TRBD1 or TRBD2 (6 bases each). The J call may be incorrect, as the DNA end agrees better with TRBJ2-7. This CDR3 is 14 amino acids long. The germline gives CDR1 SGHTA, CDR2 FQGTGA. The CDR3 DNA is TGTGCCAGCAGCTTATGGGCCCGGGGGCACGAGCAGTACTTC. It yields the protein CASSLWARGHEQYF.

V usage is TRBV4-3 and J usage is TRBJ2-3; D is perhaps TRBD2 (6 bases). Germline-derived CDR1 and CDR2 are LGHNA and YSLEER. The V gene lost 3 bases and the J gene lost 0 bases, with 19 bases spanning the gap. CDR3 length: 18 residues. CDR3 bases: TGCGCCAGCAGCCAGGATCTGGTCCGCGCGGGGAGCACAGATACGCAGTATTTT. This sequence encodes CASSQDLVRAGSTDTQYF.

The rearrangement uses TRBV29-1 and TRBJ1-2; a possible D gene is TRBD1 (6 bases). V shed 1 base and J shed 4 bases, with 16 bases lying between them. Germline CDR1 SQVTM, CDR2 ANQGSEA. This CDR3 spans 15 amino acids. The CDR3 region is CSVEGPGEVSYGYTF. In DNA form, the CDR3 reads TGCAGCGTTGAAGGCCCAGGGGAAGTTAGCTATGGCTACACCTTC.

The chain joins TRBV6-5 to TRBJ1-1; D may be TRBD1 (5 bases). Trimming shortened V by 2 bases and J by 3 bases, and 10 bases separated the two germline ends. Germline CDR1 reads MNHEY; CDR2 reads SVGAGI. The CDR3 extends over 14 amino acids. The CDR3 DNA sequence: TGTGCCAGCAGTTACGGGGCGGAGGACACTGAAGCTTTCTTT. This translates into CASSYGAEDTEAFF.

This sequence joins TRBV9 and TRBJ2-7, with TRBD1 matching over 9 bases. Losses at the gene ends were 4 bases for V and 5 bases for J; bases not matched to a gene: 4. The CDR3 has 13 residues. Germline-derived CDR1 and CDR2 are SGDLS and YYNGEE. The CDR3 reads CASSPGTGHEQYF. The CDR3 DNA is TGTGCCAGCAGCCCCGGGACAGGGCACGAGCAGTACTTC.

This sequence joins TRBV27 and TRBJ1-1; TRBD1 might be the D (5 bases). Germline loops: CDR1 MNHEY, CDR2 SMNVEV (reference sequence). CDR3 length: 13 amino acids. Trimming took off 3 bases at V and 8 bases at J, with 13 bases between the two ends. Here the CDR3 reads CASSFSDRREAFF. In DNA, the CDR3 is TGTGCCAGCAGTTTCTCCGACAGAAGAGAAGCTTTCTTT.